Listed below are T cell receptor beta chains from one sample, sequenced in a study of blood T cell repertoires in COVID-19. TCRdb keeps only in-frame clones here, not all; method: immunoSEQ multiplex PCR. This table has under 110,000 clones, about 85% appearing once. The sample comprised peripheral blood. The receptors come from a woman aged 65 to 85 with active or convalescent COVID-19. Both conserved end residues are part of each CDR3. Each record gives: V gene, clone size, D gene, J gene, CDR3 DNA, CDR3 protein. A D gene is named only where the DNA matches it firmly. Expanded clones get a size class; other rows say once, few or many, or leave the size out.

v_call: TRBV19
clone_size: .
d_call: TRBD1
j_call: TRBJ1-5
cdr3_nt: TGTGCCAGTACCCAGCCGAGGGGGCTGAGCAATCAGCCCCAGCATTTT
cdr3_aa: CASTQPRGLSNQPQHF

v_call: TRBV7-2
clone_size: .
d_call: TRBD1
j_call: TRBJ1-2
cdr3_nt: TGTGCCAGCAGCTCCACAGGGGGCTATGGCTACACCTTC
cdr3_aa: CASSSTGGYGYTF

v_call: TRBV6-2/TRBV6-3
clone_size: .
d_call: TRBD2
j_call: TRBJ2-1
cdr3_nt: TGTGCCAGCAGCCTTAGCGGGGGGGCCGGAGGGTGGTTCTTC
cdr3_aa: CASSLSGGAGGWFF

v_call: TRBV19
clone_size: .
d_call: .
j_call: TRBJ1-2
cdr3_nt: TGTGCCAGTAGTATCGGGGGTGACTATGGCTACACCTTC
cdr3_aa: CASSIGGDYGYTF

v_call: TRBV7-6
clone_size: .
d_call: .
j_call: TRBJ1-4
cdr3_nt: TGTGCCAGCAGCACCCACGGTTTAGAAAAACTGTTTTTT
cdr3_aa: CASSTHGLEKLFF

v_call: TRBV5-6
clone_size: .
d_call: .
j_call: TRBJ1-4
cdr3_nt: TGTGCCAGCAGCCCACCCTCTCCTACGGGGAAAAATGAAAAACTGTTTTTT
cdr3_aa: CASSPPSPTGKNEKLFF

v_call: TRBV28
clone_size: .
d_call: .
j_call: TRBJ2-1
cdr3_nt: TGTGCCAGCAGTTCCCTCTCTAGCGATTCCTACAATGAGCAGTTCTTC
cdr3_aa: CASSSLSSDSYNEQFF

v_call: TRBV19
clone_size: .
d_call: .
j_call: TRBJ1-6
cdr3_nt: TGTGCCAGTAGTATAACAGTCAATTCACCCCTCCACTTT
cdr3_aa: CASSITVNSPLHF

v_call: TRBV6-1
clone_size: .
d_call: TRBD2
j_call: TRBJ2-3
cdr3_nt: TGTGCCAGCAGTGAGAGAGTAGCGGGGTGGGAAGATACGCAGTATTTT
cdr3_aa: CASSERVAGWEDTQYF

v_call: TRBV19
clone_size: few
d_call: TRBD1
j_call: TRBJ1-2
cdr3_nt: TGTGCCAGTAGAGGAGGGGGCAGGGGAAACTATGGCTACACCTTC
cdr3_aa: CASRGGGRGNYGYTF

v_call: TRBV7-3
clone_size: .
d_call: TRBD2
j_call: TRBJ2-3
cdr3_nt: TGTGCCAGCAGCTTATTTCTTGTAGGGGCTAGCGGGGGTCCCGGGGCAGATACGCAGTATTTT
cdr3_aa: CASSLFLVGASGGPGADTQYF

v_call: TRBV28
clone_size: .
d_call: TRBD2
j_call: TRBJ2-3
cdr3_nt: TGTGCCAGTCAAAGCGGGGGGGGAAATACGCAGTATTTT
cdr3_aa: CASQSGGGNTQYF

v_call: TRBV6-2/TRBV6-3
clone_size: .
d_call: TRBD1
j_call: TRBJ1-2
cdr3_nt: TGTGCCAGCAGTTCAACCCGGACAGGGGCGCCCTTTCGAGGCTACACCTTC
cdr3_aa: CASSSTRTGAPFRGYTF

v_call: TRBV14
clone_size: .
d_call: .
j_call: TRBJ1-3
cdr3_nt: TGTGCCAGCAGCCAAACGGGAGGAAACACCATATATTTT
cdr3_aa: CASSQTGGNTIYF

v_call: TRBV24-1
clone_size: .
d_call: TRBD1
j_call: TRBJ1-6
cdr3_nt: TGTGCCACCAGTGATTCCAGACAGGGGGCCACTAATTCACCCCTCCACTTT
cdr3_aa: CATSDSRQGATNSPLHF

v_call: TRBV3-1/TRBV3-2
clone_size: .
d_call: TRBD1
j_call: TRBJ2-5
cdr3_nt: TGTGCCAGCAGCCTCGGACAGGGGGCGACGACGGCCCAGTACTTC
cdr3_aa: CASSLGQGATTAQYF

v_call: TRBV7-9
clone_size: .
d_call: TRBD1
j_call: TRBJ1-5
cdr3_nt: TGTGCCAGCAGCTTCGGGACAGGGAGTCAGCCCCAGCATTTT
cdr3_aa: CASSFGTGSQPQHF

v_call: TRBV28
clone_size: .
d_call: TRBD1
j_call: TRBJ2-7
cdr3_nt: TGTGCCAGCAGTTTTCAGGGGGACACCTACGAGCAGTACTTC
cdr3_aa: CASSFQGDTYEQYF

v_call: TRBV7-2
clone_size: once
d_call: .
j_call: TRBJ2-7
cdr3_nt: TGTGCCAGCAGCTTAGGGAGAGGTATTGCCTACGAGCAGTACTTC
cdr3_aa: CASSLGRGIAYEQYF

v_call: TRBV28
clone_size: .
d_call: .
j_call: TRBJ2-1
cdr3_nt: TGTGCCAGCACATCTGCCGGGAGACCAAGCTCCTACAATGAGCAGTTCTTC
cdr3_aa: CASTSAGRPSSYNEQFF

v_call: TRBV30
clone_size: few
d_call: .
j_call: TRBJ2-3
cdr3_nt: TGTGCCTGGAACCCACCCAGGGAAGCGCGGGGGCGGCGTCATTTT
cdr3_aa: CAWNPPREARGRRHF

v_call: TRBV6-5
clone_size: .
d_call: .
j_call: TRBJ2-3
cdr3_nt: TGTGCCAGCAGTTACACAGGGTTAGATACGCAGTATTTT
cdr3_aa: CASSYTGLDTQYF

v_call: TRBV28
clone_size: .
d_call: .
j_call: TRBJ1-6
cdr3_nt: TGTGCCAGCAGTTCGCAGAATAATTCACCCCTCCACTTT
cdr3_aa: CASSSQNNSPLHF

v_call: TRBV19
clone_size: .
d_call: .
j_call: TRBJ1-4
cdr3_nt: TGTGCCAGTAGTATGTATGTGACTAATGAAAAACTGTTTTTT
cdr3_aa: CASSMYVTNEKLFF

v_call: TRBV7-9
clone_size: .
d_call: TRBD1
j_call: TRBJ1-4
cdr3_nt: TGTGCCAGCAGCGTGGGACAGGGAGATGAAAAACTGTTTTTT
cdr3_aa: CASSVGQGDEKLFF

v_call: TRBV20-1
clone_size: .
d_call: TRBD2
j_call: TRBJ2-1
cdr3_nt: TGCAGTGCTAGTCAGTTGCGGGAGTACAATGAGCAGTTCTTC
cdr3_aa: CSASQLREYNEQFF

v_call: TRBV7-9
clone_size: .
d_call: TRBD1
j_call: TRBJ1-2
cdr3_nt: TGTGCCAGCAGCCCGGGGACAGATCATGGCTACACCTTC
cdr3_aa: CASSPGTDHGYTF

v_call: TRBV18
clone_size: .
d_call: TRBD1
j_call: TRBJ1-2
cdr3_nt: TGTGCCAGCTCACCGGAGGACAGGCCCCGGGCGACAACCTTCAACTATGGCTACACCTTC
cdr3_aa: CASSPEDRPRATTFNYGYTF

v_call: TRBV6-5
clone_size: .
d_call: .
j_call: TRBJ2-7
cdr3_nt: TGTGCCAGCAGCCCCGGGGACACCTCCTACGAGCAGTACTTC
cdr3_aa: CASSPGDTSYEQYF

v_call: TRBV6-5
clone_size: .
d_call: TRBD1
j_call: TRBJ1-2
cdr3_nt: TGTGCCAGCAGGTCGGGACAGGGAAGGGGCTACACCTTC
cdr3_aa: CASRSGQGRGYTF

v_call: TRBV5-1
clone_size: .
d_call: .
j_call: TRBJ2-7
cdr3_nt: TGCGCCAGCAGCCAATCCCCAGGGGGCGCGGGGGACGAGCAGTACTTC
cdr3_aa: CASSQSPGGAGDEQYF

v_call: TRBV25-1
clone_size: .
d_call: .
j_call: TRBJ2-7
cdr3_nt: TGTGCCAGCAGTGGCCTAGGGGCCGGCGAGCAGTACTTC
cdr3_aa: CASSGLGAGEQYF

v_call: TRBV5-4
clone_size: .
d_call: TRBD1
j_call: TRBJ2-2
cdr3_nt: TGTGCCAGCAGCCCCGGGACAGGGGGAATCTCCGGGGAGCTGTTTTTT
cdr3_aa: CASSPGTGGISGELFF

v_call: TRBV5-4
clone_size: .
d_call: TRBD2
j_call: TRBJ2-6
cdr3_nt: TGTGCCAGCAGCGAGTCTAGCGGATCCTCTGGGGCCAACGTCCTGACTTTC
cdr3_aa: CASSESSGSSGANVLTF

v_call: TRBV28
clone_size: .
d_call: TRBD1
j_call: TRBJ2-7
cdr3_nt: TGTGCCAGCAGGCAGCCGGACAGGACCACCTACGAGCAGTACTTC
cdr3_aa: CASRQPDRTTYEQYF

v_call: TRBV19
clone_size: .
d_call: TRBD1
j_call: TRBJ1-2
cdr3_nt: TGTGCCAGTAGATCCGGGGACAGGGGGTACTATGGCTACACCTTC
cdr3_aa: CASRSGDRGYYGYTF

v_call: TRBV28
clone_size: few
d_call: TRBD1
j_call: TRBJ2-7
cdr3_nt: TGTGCCAGCCGGGGACAGGGTTTCTACGAGCAGTACTTC
cdr3_aa: CASRGQGFYEQYF

v_call: TRBV2
clone_size: .
d_call: .
j_call: TRBJ2-3
cdr3_nt: TGTGCCAGCAGAGCCGGGTCTTCAATGGATACGCAGTATTTT
cdr3_aa: CASRAGSSMDTQYF

v_call: TRBV6-5
clone_size: .
d_call: .
j_call: TRBJ1-2
cdr3_nt: TGTGCCAGCAGTTACTCAGGGGAGGGGAACTATGGCTACACCTTC
cdr3_aa: CASSYSGEGNYGYTF

v_call: TRBV2
clone_size: .
d_call: .
j_call: TRBJ2-2
cdr3_nt: TGTGCCAGTTTCGAGGGAAACACCGGGGAGCTGTTTTTT
cdr3_aa: CASFEGNTGELFF

v_call: TRBV18
clone_size: .
d_call: .
j_call: TRBJ2-7
cdr3_nt: TGTGCCAGCTCACAGGGGCGATCGGACAGAAGCTCCTACGAGCAGTACTTC
cdr3_aa: CASSQGRSDRSSYEQYF

v_call: TRBV6-6
clone_size: .
d_call: .
j_call: TRBJ1-1
cdr3_nt: TGTGCCAGCAGTGGATCCGGGAGAGGAGTTACTGAAGCTTTCTTT
cdr3_aa: CASSGSGRGVTEAFF

v_call: TRBV9
clone_size: .
d_call: TRBD2
j_call: TRBJ2-3
cdr3_nt: TGTGCCAGCAGCGTAGCTCTCCTAGCGGGAGGAGCGATTAGCACAGATACGCAGTATTTT
cdr3_aa: CASSVALLAGGAISTDTQYF

v_call: TRBV9
clone_size: .
d_call: TRBD1
j_call: TRBJ1-1
cdr3_nt: TGTGCCAGCAGCCTGACAGGGATGAACACTGAAGCTTTCTTT
cdr3_aa: CASSLTGMNTEAFF

v_call: TRBV3-1/TRBV3-2
clone_size: .
d_call: TRBD2
j_call: TRBJ2-5
cdr3_nt: TGTGCCAGCAGCCAAGTAACTAGCGGGGGGAGGCAAGAGACCCAGTACTTC
cdr3_aa: CASSQVTSGGRQETQYF

v_call: TRBV6-1
clone_size: .
d_call: TRBD1
j_call: TRBJ1-2
cdr3_nt: TGTGCCAGCAGTGATGGGGGGACAGGGAATGTCTATGGCTACACCTTC
cdr3_aa: CASSDGGTGNVYGYTF

v_call: TRBV7-2
clone_size: .
d_call: .
j_call: TRBJ2-1
cdr3_nt: TGTGCCAGCAGCCCCCGGACACAATCCGTCCAGGGCAATGAGCAGTTCTTC
cdr3_aa: CASSPRTQSVQGNEQFF

v_call: TRBV27
clone_size: few
d_call: TRBD1
j_call: TRBJ1-2
cdr3_nt: TGTGCCAGCAGTTTGGCGTATACAGGGGGAGGTTCTGACTATGGCTACACCTTC
cdr3_aa: CASSLAYTGGGSDYGYTF

v_call: TRBV5-4
clone_size: .
d_call: TRBD2
j_call: TRBJ2-1
cdr3_nt: TGTGCCAGCAGCCCCTTTGACCCGGGACTAGCGAAATACAATGAGCAGTTCTTC
cdr3_aa: CASSPFDPGLAKYNEQFF

v_call: TRBV5-5
clone_size: .
d_call: TRBD2
j_call: TRBJ2-1
cdr3_nt: TGTGCCAGCAGCTTGGATTTTCGAGCGGGGGTAAATGAGCAGTTCTTC
cdr3_aa: CASSLDFRAGVNEQFF

v_call: TRBV7-2
clone_size: .
d_call: TRBD1
j_call: TRBJ1-6
cdr3_nt: TGTGCCAGCAGCTTAGAAAGACAGGGGGCAGGTTCACCCCTCCACTTT
cdr3_aa: CASSLERQGAGSPLHF

v_call: TRBV6-2/TRBV6-3
clone_size: .
d_call: .
j_call: TRBJ2-3
cdr3_nt: TGTGCCAGCAGTTACCTTGCAGGGAGGGGGACAGATACGCAGTATTTT
cdr3_aa: CASSYLAGRGTDTQYF

v_call: TRBV5-1
clone_size: .
d_call: .
j_call: TRBJ1-2
cdr3_nt: TGCGCCAGCAGCTTGGGACAGGACAACTATGGCTACACCTTC
cdr3_aa: CASSLGQDNYGYTF

v_call: TRBV28
clone_size: once
d_call: .
j_call: TRBJ1-5
cdr3_nt: TGTGCCAGCAGTCAAGGACTCAATAGCAATCAGCCCCAGCATTTT
cdr3_aa: CASSQGLNSNQPQHF

v_call: TRBV7-6
clone_size: .
d_call: TRBD2
j_call: TRBJ2-4
cdr3_nt: TGTGCCAGCAGCTTAGCGCCTAGCGGGGGAGATCTAGCCAAAAACATTCAGTACTTC
cdr3_aa: CASSLAPSGGDLAKNIQYF

v_call: TRBV5-1
clone_size: .
d_call: TRBD1
j_call: TRBJ2-6
cdr3_nt: TGCGCCAGCAGCACGGACAGGGCTGGGGCCAACGTCCTGACTTTC
cdr3_aa: CASSTDRAGANVLTF

v_call: TRBV7-9
clone_size: .
d_call: TRBD2
j_call: TRBJ2-1
cdr3_nt: TGTGCCGCGGGGGAAACGTTGCCGCAGTTCTTC
cdr3_aa: CAAGETLPQFF

v_call: TRBV6-6
clone_size: .
d_call: .
j_call: TRBJ2-2
cdr3_nt: TGTGCCAGCAGGGACCAGGGGTCCTTCCTCACCGGGGAGCTGTTTTTT
cdr3_aa: CASRDQGSFLTGELFF

v_call: TRBV7-2
clone_size: .
d_call: .
j_call: TRBJ2-3
cdr3_nt: TGTGCCAGCAGCTTAGATGGAGTAATTTCAGATACGCAGTATTTT
cdr3_aa: CASSLDGVISDTQYF

v_call: TRBV6-1
clone_size: .
d_call: TRBD1
j_call: TRBJ2-7
cdr3_nt: TGTGCCAGCAGTGAAGCGCCTGCCGGGACAGGGTCCTACGAGCAGTACTTC
cdr3_aa: CASSEAPAGTGSYEQYF